Sequencing of this T cell receptor beta chain was carried out in a study of CD8 T cells in ankylosing spondylitis. The CDR3 extends over 15 amino acids. Germline V gives CDR1 MDHEN, CDR2 SYDVKM. The V and J ends lost 5 bases and 6 bases, in that order; junction bases with no gene match: 9. From the 5' RACE reads, TCRdb called clonotypes with MiXCR, one entry per CDR3 protein. Found here are about 170,000 distinct CDR3 sequences, about 18% of them singletons; the top ten hold about 8.2%. The receptor's source is a male donor with ankylosing spondylitis or in good health (not recorded which). The specimen was blood, either unsorted or a sorted T cell fraction (not recorded which). The chain couples TRBV28 to TRBJ1-1; 10 positions agree with TRBD1. The CDR3: CASSPYGTGDSEAFF. Written as DNA, the CDR3 is TGTGCCAGCAGTCCGTATGGGACAGGGGATTCTGAAGCTTTCTTT.